The 31 T cell receptor beta chains presented below share a single source sample, sequenced in a study of Ad26.COV2.S vaccination and SARS-CoV-2 variants. Sequenced by immunoSEQ multiplex PCR; TCRdb stores in-frame clones only, minus some. The sample comprises a few hundred thousand clones, roughly 88% of which are singletons, and approximately 4% rests with the top ten. Described treatment: some 20 received Ad26.COV2.S at low or high dose, single or two shots; a few received placebo; per-sample allocation not given. Collection of samples fell on day 63 after the first vaccine or placebo injection. Sequenced here: peripheral blood, sampled in a trial of Ad26.COV2.S vaccine versus placebo. Source of these receptors: a person between 18 and 65 years old who received the Ad26.COV2.S COVID-19 vaccine or a placebo.

This chain links TRBV9 with TRBJ2-2, with 8 bases lining up with TRBD1. The CDR3 extends over 16 amino acids. V lost 4 bases and J lost 4; bases outside the gene matches: 9. Per germline, CDR1 SGDLS and CDR2 YYNGEE. CDR3: CASSISGGASTGELFF. The DNA of the CDR3 is TGTGCCAGCAGCATTTCAGGGGGCGCGAGCACCGGGGAGCTGTTTTTT.

The V call is TRBV19, the J call TRBJ2-5; D is perhaps TRBD1 (6 bases). The CDR3 has 15 residues. Germline V gene sequence: CDR1 LNHDA, CDR2 SQIVND (reference sequence). V dropped 10 bases and J dropped 2 bases, with 20 bases sitting between them. The CDR3 sequence: CATKSWTVQQETQYF. Written as DNA, the CDR3 is TGTGCCACCAAATCTTGGACAGTTCAACAAGAGACCCAGTACTTC. The entire variable domain, with the rest obtained from reference TRBV19 and TRBJ2-5, is as follows: DGGITQSPKYLFRKEGQNVTLSCEQNLNHDAMYWYRQDPGQGLRLIYYSQIVNDFQKGDIAEGYSVSREKKESFPLTVTSAQKNPTAFYLCATKSWTVQQETQYFGPGTRLLVL.

This chain uses TRBV6-6 with TRBJ1-2; D is unclear. In germline, CDR1 is MNHNY, CDR2 SVGAGI (reference sequence). CDR3 length: 13 residues. The V end was cut by 0 bases, the J end by 6 bases, with 8 bases between. The CDR3 sequence: CASSYSRTDGYTF. As DNA, the CDR3 is TGTGCCAGCAGTTACTCGAGGACTGATGGCTACACCTTC.

This clone was seen a handful of times. V usage is TRBV7-8 and J usage is TRBJ1-6; no definite D call. Trimming removed 1 base from V and 6 bases from J, with 10 bases in between. Germline-derived CDR1 and CDR2 are SGHVS and FQNEAQ. CDR3 size: 15 residues. The CDR3 region has the DNA TGTGCCAGCAGCTTAGAGCCCAGCCCTAATTCACCCCTCCACTTT. As protein: CASSLEPSPNSPLHF.

This clone was detected a few times. The chain carries TRBV7-9 and TRBJ2-5; a possible D gene is TRBD1 (6 bases). This CDR3 has 16 amino acids. V was cut by 1 base and J by 2 bases, with 14 bases left in between. The germline gives CDR1 SEHNR, CDR2 FQNEAQ (reference sequence). The DNA of the CDR3 is TGTGCCAGCAGCTTAGTATGGGACACCCTACAAGAGACCCAGTACTTC. The encoded protein is CASSLVWDTLQETQYF.

This clone has a handful of counts. The V and J genes are TRBV6-5 and TRBJ2-3; D may be TRBD2 (6 bases). The CDR3 length is 15 residues. From germline, CDR1 is MNHEY and CDR2 SVGAGI. Deletions cut 2 bases from V and 2 bases from J, with 11 bases between. This CDR3 is CASSYRGTHTDTQYF. The DNA for the CDR3 is TGTGCCAGCAGTTACCGCGGGACTCACACAGATACGCAGTATTTT.

The rearrangement joins TRBV4-1 to TRBJ2-3; 8 nucleotides match TRBD1. This CDR3 is built from 15 residues. V lost 1 base, J lost 3 bases, and 3 bases stayed unmatched. CDR1 and CDR2 from the germline V gene are MGHRA and YSYEKL. The CDR3 bases are TGCGCCAGCAGCCAAGCTCGGACAGGGACAGATACGCAGTATTTT. It is translated as CASSQARTGTDTQYF.

The chain couples TRBV10-3 to TRBJ2-5; 8 positions match TRBD1. The CDR3 runs to 16 residues. Losses at the gene ends were 2 bases for V and 3 bases for J; bases not matched to a gene: 8. Germline V gene sequence: CDR1 ENHRY, CDR2 SYGVKD. CDR3 in DNA: TGTGCCATCAGTGAGCTGGACAGGGTGCAAGAAGAGACCCAGTACTTC. This translates into CAISELDRVQEETQYF.

A single count supports this clone. The chain joins TRBV19 to TRBJ2-7, with no clear D. Trimming left V 6 bases short and J 0 bases short, with 9 bases between. This CDR3 spans 13 amino acids. The V gene's germline CDR1 is LNHDA and CDR2 SQIVND (reference sequence). The CDR3 is CASRSKGSYEQYF. CDR3 coding DNA: TGTGCCAGTAGATCTAAGGGCTCCTACGAGCAGTACTTC. The entire variable domain, with the rest obtained from reference TRBV19 and TRBJ2-7, is as follows: DGGITQSPKYLFRKEGQNVTLSCEQNLNHDAMYWYRQDPGQGLRLIYYSQIVNDFQKGDIAEGYSVSREKKESFPLTVTSAQKNPTAFYLCASRSKGSYEQYFGPGTRLTVT.

The chain is built from TRBV4-3 and TRBJ2-5, with 11 positions matching TRBD1. The germline gives CDR1 LGHNA, CDR2 YSLEER. The ends lost 4 bases at V and 7 bases at J; junction bases unmatched: 8. The CDR3 covers 15 residues. The CDR3 protein is CASSRTGTGGGTQYF. CDR3 nucleotides: TGCGCCAGCAGCCGCACCGGGACAGGGGGGGGGACCCAGTACTTC.

The V call is TRBV5-5, the J call TRBJ2-7, with D hard to call. Germline V gene data show CDR1 as SGHKS and CDR2 as YYEKEE (reference sequence). The CDR3 contains 13 residues. V lost 1 base and J lost 0, with 5 bases in between. The CDR3 nucleotides are TGTGCCAGCAGCTTGACAGTCTCCTACGAGCAGTACTTC. It codes for CASSLTVSYEQYF.

The genes are TRBV30 and TRBJ1-1; D might be TRBD1 (6 bases). The germline V and J ends were trimmed by 3 bases and 2 bases, with 13 bases remaining between them. CDR3 length: 14 amino acids. Germline values: CDR1 GTSNPN, CDR2 SVGIG (reference sequence). CDR3 sequence (DNA): TGTGCCTGGAGGCACAGGGTGGCTAACACTGAAGCTTTCTTT. Translated, it gives CAWRHRVANTEAFF.

The J gene is TRBJ1-6, the V gene TRBV4-3; D gene unclear. Germline V gives CDR1 LGHNA, CDR2 YSLEER. V was pared by 3 bases and J by 10 bases, with 22 bases between. This CDR3 region has 17 residues. CDR3 residues: CASSHISLMGIRSPLHF. CDR3 nucleotides: TGCGCCAGCAGCCATATCAGTTTAATGGGGATACGGTCACCCCTCCACTTT.

V and J are TRBV7-3 and TRBJ2-3; the D is unclear. The CDR3 runs 16 residues. Per the germline V gene, CDR1 is SGHTA and CDR2 is FQGTGA. Trimming cost V 1 base and J 0 bases, with 11 bases left between them. The CDR3: CASSLSPALSTDTQYF. DNA of the CDR3: TGTGCCAGCAGCTTAAGTCCGGCTTTAAGCACAGATACGCAGTATTTT.

The chain joins TRBV27 to TRBJ1-1; possibly TRBD1 for D (6 bases). From germline, CDR1 is MNHEY and CDR2 SMNVEV (reference sequence). V shed 0 bases and J shed 6 bases, with 11 bases lying between them. This CDR3 is built from 14 residues. The CDR3 sequence: CASSLSQGQAEAFF. In DNA, the CDR3 is TGTGCCAGCAGTTTATCGCAGGGGCAGGCTGAAGCTTTCTTT.

The rearrangement uses TRBV9 and TRBJ1-1, with 7 nucleotides matching TRBD1. Germline V gene sequence: CDR1 SGDLS, CDR2 YYNGEE. V gave up 0 bases and J gave up 5 bases; unmatched junction bases: 4. There are 14 residues in the CDR3. Here the CDR3 reads CASSVVSGGTEAFF. The DNA of the CDR3 is TGTGCCAGCAGCGTAGTATCAGGGGGGACTGAAGCTTTCTTT.

This clone was counted a few times. The chain has TRBV4-3 and TRBJ1-6; maybe TRBD1 (6 bases). V lost 9 bases and J 8 bases, leaving 20 bases between the germline ends. The CDR3 runs 15 residues. Germline CDR1 LGHNA, CDR2 YSLEER. CDR3: CASSPGGQTDSPLHF. In nucleotides, the CDR3 is TGCGCCAGTTCCCCCGGGGGCCAAACGGATTCACCCCTCCACTTT.

This clone has only one observation. The J gene is TRBJ2-2, the V gene TRBV11-2; possibly TRBD2 for D (6 bases). V was cut by 5 bases and J by 6 bases, with 16 bases left in between. CDR3 size: 15 residues. Per the germline V gene, CDR1 is SGHAT and CDR2 is FQNNGV. Here the CDR3 DNA reads TGTGCCAGCAGCCACCGGGACTCTCCCCCCGGGGAGCTGTTTTTT. It yields the protein CASSHRDSPPGELFF.

V and J are TRBV23-1 and TRBJ2-2, with 9 nucleotides matching TRBD2. TRBV23-1 is recorded as an ORF, its role being uncertain. This CDR3 spans 17 amino acids. Unmatched junction bases numbered 8, after V lost 2 bases and J lost 4 bases. The CDR3 protein is CASSQHGLAIGTGELFF. CDR3 in DNA: TGCGCCAGCAGTCAACACGGACTAGCGATTGGCACCGGGGAGCTGTTTTTT.

V usage is TRBV7-8 and J usage is TRBJ1-1; D is possibly TRBD1 (6 bases). Germline CDR1 reads SGHVS; CDR2 reads FQNEAQ. The CDR3 sequence is 14 residues long. Deletions cut 8 bases from V and 5 bases from J, with 18 bases between. The chain's CDR3 is CASSRVGQGTEAFF. The CDR3 nucleotides are TGTGCCAGCTCTAGAGTGGGGCAGGGGACTGAAGCTTTCTTT.

The chain couples TRBV6-5 to TRBJ1-3; D possibly corresponds to TRBD1 (5 bases). The V gene lost 1 base and the J gene lost 0 bases, with 10 bases spanning the gap. This CDR3 region has 16 residues. Germline CDR1 MNHEY, CDR2 SVGAGI. CDR3 DNA sequence: TGTGCCAGCAGTTACTGGGGGGTCGGCTCTGGAAACACCATATATTTT. The encoded protein is CASSYWGVGSGNTIYF.

The rearrangement uses TRBV19 and TRBJ2-1; 12 nucleotides agree with TRBD2. CDR1 is LNHDA, CDR2 SQIVND, per germline (reference sequence). This CDR3 has 14 amino acids. The J segment lost 6 bases and the V segment lost 4 bases, leaving 1 base of the junction unmatched. CDR3 residues: CASSTSGGANEQFF. As DNA, the CDR3 is TGTGCCAGTAGTACTAGCGGGGGGGCCAATGAGCAGTTCTTC.

This rearrangement joins TRBV6-1 to TRBJ2-6; the D is unclear. Germline CDR1 and CDR2: MNHNS and SASEGT. There are 17 residues in the CDR3. V lost 1 base to trimming and J lost 0 bases, with 10 bases between them. The CDR3 loop is CASSEGSASSGANVLTF. The CDR3, as DNA: TGTGCCAGCAGTGAAGGGAGCGCGAGCTCTGGGGCCAACGTCCTGACTTTC.

This chain connects TRBV27 to TRBJ2-3; D remains ambiguous. Germline V gives CDR1 MNHEY, CDR2 SMNVEV (reference sequence). The CDR3 totals 11 residues. With 5 bases removed from V and 2 bases from J, the gap between germline ends came to 2 bases. Here the CDR3 reads CASSNTDTQYF. The DNA of the CDR3 is TGTGCCAGCAGTAACACAGATACGCAGTATTTT.

This chain links TRBV19 with TRBJ2-5, with D perhaps matching TRBD1 or TRBD2 (5 bases each). This CDR3 has 14 residues. Germline assignment: CDR1 LNHDA and CDR2 SQIVND (reference sequence). Trimming left V 3 bases short and J 2 bases short, with 10 bases between. The CDR3 sequence: CASSIGEGQETQYF. In DNA, the CDR3 is TGTGCCAGTAGTATTGGCGAGGGGCAAGAGACCCAGTACTTC.

V usage is TRBV5-6 and J usage is TRBJ1-1, with D unresolved. Germline V gene data show CDR1 as SGHDT and CDR2 as YYEEEE. The CDR3 is 15 residues long. The V end lost 1 base, the J end lost 4 bases, and 14 bases lay between the germline ends. As DNA, the CDR3 is TGTGCCAGCAGCTTGAAGAAAGGGATCGCCACTGAAGCTTTCTTT. As protein: CASSLKKGIATEAFF.

CDR3 amino acids: CASSYGQGSYEQYF. As DNA, the CDR3 is TGTGCCAGCAGCTACGGACAGGGCTCCTACGAGCAGTACTTC. The chain carries TRBV28 and TRBJ2-7, with 8 bases matching TRBD1. V was clipped by 6 bases and J by 0 bases; unmatched bases: 4. The germline V gene has CDR1 MDHEN and CDR2 SYDVKM. The CDR3 has 14 amino acids.

In nucleotides, the CDR3 is TGTGCCAGCAGCCCTAGTGGTCAATCGCCCCAGCATTTT. Amino acid sequence: CASSPSGQSPQHF. The chain uses TRBV3-1 (or the pseudogene TRBV3-2) and TRBJ1-5; D remains unclear. From germline, CDR1 is LGHDT and CDR2 YNNKEL (reference sequence). CDR3 length: 13 amino acids. Trimming removed 4 bases from V and 9 bases from J, with 13 bases in between.

The chain employs TRBV3-1 (or the pseudogene TRBV3-2) and TRBJ1-1; possibly TRBD1 for D (6 bases). The V gene's germline CDR1 is LGHDT and CDR2 YNNKEL (reference sequence). The CDR3 runs 15 residues. The V end was cut by 4 bases, the J end by 5 bases, with 17 bases between. CDR3 DNA: TGTGCCAGCAGCCTCGTGCGGGGGCTGGGAACTGAAGCTTTCTTT. Encoded protein: CASSLVRGLGTEAFF.

The J gene is TRBJ1-2, the V gene TRBV27; no firm D call. CDR1 is MNHEY, CDR2 SMNVEV, per germline (reference sequence). The CDR3 loop spans 13 amino acids. Trimming cost V 2 bases and J 1 base, with 5 bases left between them. CDR3 DNA: TGTGCCAGCAGTTTAGACGTTAACTATGGCTACACCTTC. It codes for CASSLDVNYGYTF.

This clone was detected a few times. V and J are TRBV28 and TRBJ2-7, with 7 nucleotides matching TRBD1. CDR3 length: 13 residues. CDR1 and CDR2 from the germline V gene are MDHEN and SYDVKM. V gave up 2 bases and J gave up 2 bases; unmatched junction bases: 0. CDR3 loop: CASSLDRAYEQYF. CDR3 DNA: TGTGCCAGCAGTTTAGACAGGGCCTACGAGCAGTACTTC.